The entry that follows covers one T cell receptor beta chain sequence. Its cognate antigen is unknown. The data stem from a study of beta chain features in type 1 diabetes. Germline V gene lookup returns CDR1 SQVTM and CDR2 ANQGSEA. V trimming: 8 bases; J trimming: 3 bases; junction bases outside the gene matches: 4. There are 12 residues in the CDR3. Expressed TCRB transcripts were sequenced because the isolated RNA had all been reverse transcribed beforehand. An average of about 3.57 million reads was obtained for naive, central memory and regulatory T cell samples. Generated by immunoSEQ multiplex PCR, the TCRdb table keeps only in-frame clones and is missing some. The repertoire holds hundreds of thousands of clones, 10% to 15% seen once, with under 0.02% in the top ten. Points from the study as a whole: Although PCR might favor shorter templates, it would do so equally in patients and controls. Lower insertion and higher deletion counts appeared at VDJ junctions in type 1 diabetes patients. Whether TCRB rearrangement is influenced by HLA type was left unresolved in this analysis.

The origin of this receptor is a man between 18 and 35 years old in good health. Source material: naive CD4+ T cells from blood. This chain uses TRBV29-1 with TRBJ2-1; 7 nucleotides align to TRBD1. CDR3 loop: CSSRQGYNEQFF. In nucleotides, the CDR3 is TGCAGCTCGAGACAGGGCTACAATGAGCAGTTCTTC.